What follows are 18 T cell receptor beta chains derived from one specimen sequenced in a study of blood T cell repertoires in COVID-19. Profiled with immunoSEQ multiplex PCR; TCRdb holds only in-frame clones, not every one. The data contain 450,000 to 600,000 clones, roughly 87% of them singletons. Source material: PBMCs or T cells enriched from blood (not recorded which). These receptors all stem from a woman aged 18-29 years who had recovered from COVID-19.

The V call is TRBV28, the J call TRBJ1-2; TRBD1 aligns across 7 bases. The CDR3 has 13 amino acids. The germline CDR1 and CDR2 sequences are MDHEN and SYDVKM. V gave up 6 bases and J gave up 5 bases; unmatched junction bases: 6. CDR3 protein: CASSPGQEYGYTF. For the CDR3, the DNA is TGTGCCAGCAGCCCAGGACAGGAATATGGCTACACCTTC.

The V call is TRBV2, the J call TRBJ1-2; no firm D call. Germline-derived CDR1 and CDR2 are SNHLY and FYNNEI. With 0 bases removed from V and 4 bases from J, the gap between germline ends came to 9 bases. This CDR3 has 14 amino acids. The chain's CDR3 is CASSEAQGVYGYTF. The CDR3 DNA reads TGTGCCAGCAGTGAAGCGCAAGGAGTCTATGGCTACACCTTC.

Only a few counts were recorded for this clone. The chain joins TRBV5-6 to TRBJ1-1; D is ambiguous. Per the germline V gene, CDR1 is SGHDT and CDR2 is YYEEEE. The CDR3 is 15 amino acids. Trimming removed 4 bases from V and 6 bases from J, with 19 bases in between. The CDR3 region is CASSRPRGGIAEAFF. The CDR3 bases are TGTGCCAGCAGCCGTCCACGGGGAGGTATCGCTGAAGCTTTCTTT.

The genes are TRBV24-1 and TRBJ1-2, with D tentatively TRBD1 (6 bases). Per germline, CDR1 KGHDR and CDR2 SFDVKD. Deletions cut 2 bases from V and 6 bases from J, with 12 bases between. CDR3 size: 14 residues. DNA for the CDR3: TGTGCCACCAGTGATTCCGACAGGAAGGATGGCTACACCTTC. Translating it yields CATSDSDRKDGYTF.

This clone was seen a few times. The chain is built from TRBV4-1 and TRBJ1-5; the D gene is possibly TRBD1 (5 bases). Trimming pared 0 bases from V and 6 bases from J, leaving 15 bases between. Germline V gene data show CDR1 as MGHRA and CDR2 as YSYEKL. The CDR3 totals 16 residues. The CDR3 region has the DNA TGCGCCAGCAGCCAAGAAGGAGGGCGGGGCAGTCAGCCCCAGCATTTT. Protein sequence: CASSQEGGRGSQPQHF.

The gene calls are TRBV20-1 and TRBJ1-1; maybe TRBD1 (6 bases). Trimming stripped 3 bases from V and 11 bases from J, with 16 bases between. Germline-derived CDR1 and CDR2 are DFQATT and SNEGSKA (reference sequence). The CDR3 is made up of 12 amino acids. This chain's CDR3 is CSASQGLKEAFF. The CDR3 coding sequence is TGCAGTGCTAGTCAGGGGTTAAAGGAGGCTTTCTTT.

The V and J genes are TRBV24-1 and TRBJ2-2; TRBD1 matches at 10 bases. The CDR3 has 15 residues. Germline V gene data show CDR1 as KGHDR and CDR2 as SFDVKD. V lost 4 bases, J lost 4 bases, and 2 bases stayed unmatched. The CDR3 nucleotides are TGTGCCACCAGTGAGACAGGGGGCTCCACCGGGGAGCTGTTTTTT. The encoded protein is CATSETGGSTGELFF.

This rearrangement joins TRBV13 to TRBJ2-7, with D possibly matching TRBD2 (6 bases). CDR3 length equals 14 residues. Germline values: CDR1 PRHDT, CDR2 FYEKMQ (reference sequence). The V end was cut by 3 bases, the J end by 0 bases, with 9 bases between. CDR3: CASSFRRDSYEQYF. The CDR3 DNA follows: TGTGCCAGCAGCTTTAGGCGGGACTCCTACGAGCAGTACTTC. The variable domain in full, completed from reference TRBV13 and TRBJ2-7, reads AAGVIQSPRHLIKEKRETATLKCYPIPRHDTVYWYQQGPGQDPQFLISFYEKMQSDKGSIPDRFSAQQFSDYHSELNMSSLELGDSALYFCASSFRRDSYEQYFGPGTRLTVT.

The rearrangement links TRBV5-1 to TRBJ2-1; D possibly corresponds to TRBD2 (5 bases). Germline values: CDR1 SGHRS, CDR2 YFSETQ. V was cut by 5 bases and J by 6 bases, with 15 bases left in between. This CDR3 has 14 amino acids. The CDR3: CASSPIGGLNEQFF. Here the CDR3 DNA reads TGCGCCAGCAGTCCCATAGGAGGACTCAATGAGCAGTTCTTC.

This clone was counted only a few times. The chain recombines TRBV7-9 with TRBJ2-2; D may be TRBD2 (6 bases). This CDR3 has 19 residues. V dropped 0 bases and J dropped 2 bases, with 19 bases sitting between them. From germline, CDR1 is SEHNR and CDR2 FQNEAQ (reference sequence). The CDR3 spells CASSLARLSEGLNTGELFF. Here the CDR3 DNA reads TGTGCCAGCAGCTTAGCGCGACTATCTGAGGGACTCAACACCGGGGAGCTGTTTTTT.

The V and J genes are TRBV5-5 and TRBJ1-3; tentative D call: TRBD1 (5 bases). Germline CDR1 SGHKS, CDR2 YYEKEE (reference sequence). The CDR3 contains 14 residues. Trimming removed 3 bases from V and 4 bases from J, with 11 bases in between. CDR3 in DNA: TGTGCCAGCAGCTCTCAGGGAGGGGGAAACACCATATATTTT. It is translated as CASSSQGGGNTIYF.

This chain uses TRBV11-3 with TRBJ1-3; D is uncertain. The ends were cut back, 4 bases at V and 3 bases at J, with 7 bases in the middle. This CDR3 region has 13 residues. Per the germline V gene, CDR1 is SGHNT and CDR2 is YENEEA. The CDR3 protein is CASSSTIGNTIYF. CDR3 DNA sequence: TGTGCCAGCAGCTCCACTATTGGAAACACCATATATTTT.

This clone appeared a few times. This chain connects TRBV18 to TRBJ2-6, with 7 bases lining up with TRBD1. The ends lost 4 bases at V and 0 bases at J; junction bases unmatched: 6. The CDR3 runs to 17 residues. From germline, CDR1 is KGHSH and CDR2 LQKENI. CDR3 DNA: TGTGCCAGCTCACGGGACAGCCACCTCTCTGGGGCCAACGTCCTGACTTTC. It translates to CASSRDSHLSGANVLTF.

The chain links TRBV4-1 to TRBJ1-5; unclear D gene. This CDR3 has 14 residues. Germline-derived CDR1 and CDR2 are MGHRA and YSYEKL. V shed 4 bases and J shed 4 bases, with 11 bases lying between them. Here the CDR3 reads CASSPLRINQPQHF. For the CDR3, the DNA is TGCGCCAGCAGCCCCCTGAGGATAAATCAGCCCCAGCATTTT.

J is TRBJ2-7 and V is TRBV6-6; 8 bases fit TRBD1. Per germline, CDR1 MNHNY and CDR2 SVGAGI (reference sequence). The CDR3 consists of 15 residues. J gave up 3 bases and V 2 bases, and 6 bases lay outside the gene matches. CDR3: CASSYGRGHNYEQYF. Written as DNA, the CDR3 is TGTGCCAGCAGTTACGGCAGGGGGCATAACTACGAGCAGTACTTC.

The V call is TRBV19, the J call TRBJ1-2; D is uncertain. The CDR3 consists of 12 residues. V was pared by 6 bases and J by 0 bases, with 5 bases between. From germline, CDR1 is LNHDA and CDR2 SQIVND (reference sequence). The CDR3 sequence: CASSFSNYGYTF. DNA for the CDR3: TGTGCCAGTAGCTTCTCTAACTATGGCTACACCTTC.

The V and J genes are TRBV18 and TRBJ1-2; TRBD1 matches at 10 bases. Losses at the gene ends were 3 bases for V and 6 bases for J; bases not matched to a gene: 7. Germline V gene data show CDR1 as KGHSH and CDR2 as LQKENI. The CDR3 is 15 residues long. CDR3 amino acids: CASSPPPGTGDGYTF. The CDR3 nucleotides read TGTGCCAGCTCACCTCCCCCAGGGACAGGGGATGGCTACACCTTC.

This clone was found once. This chain links TRBV7-8 with TRBJ1-6; tentatively, D is TRBD1 (6 bases). Trimming left V 4 bases short and J 2 bases short, with 9 bases between. This CDR3 region has 15 residues. Germline CDR1 and CDR2: SGHVS and FQNEAQ. The CDR3, as DNA: TGTGCCAGCAGCTCCAGGGGCACCTATAATTCACCCCTCCACTTT. It codes for CASSSRGTYNSPLHF.